The 8 T cell receptor beta chains in this list originate from one sample, sequenced in a study of cytomegalovirus exposure and HLA in healthy donors. The PCR used 60 Vbeta and 13 Jbeta primers. Here immunoSEQ multiplex PCR was the method, and the copy in TCRdb shows in-frame clones only, minus some. The sample shows some 180,000 clones, roughly 80% of them seen only once. Sequenced input: PBMCs. The receptor source for this set is a girl aged 5-17 years in good health and CMV-seropositive.

This sequence joins TRBV2 and TRBJ2-5; TRBD2 matches at 13 bases. The CDR3 spans 16 residues. Trimming took 1 base from V and 4 from J; bases not matched to a gene: 3. Germline CDR1 reads SNHLY; CDR2 reads FYNNEI. The CDR3 sequence is CASSEGTSGSLETQYF. Written as DNA, the CDR3 is TGTGCCAGCAGTGAAGGGACTAGCGGGAGTTTAGAGACCCAGTACTTC.

This clone was found a few times. The chain carries TRBV7-6 and TRBJ2-6; 12 nucleotides align to TRBD1. CDR3 size: 18 residues. V lost 5 bases to trimming and J lost 2 bases; unmatched junction nucleotides: 7. The germline gives CDR1 SGHVS, CDR2 FNYEAQ. CDR3 region: CASSLTGTGGAGANVLTF. The CDR3 DNA follows: TGTGCCAGCAGCCTAACCGGGACAGGGGGCGCTGGGGCCAACGTCCTGACTTTC.

The chain joins TRBV4-1 to TRBJ2-1, with TRBD2 matching over 9 bases. With 1 base clipped from V and 2 bases from J, the junction kept 0 bases outside the gene matches. Germline-derived CDR1 and CDR2 are MGHRA and YSYEKL. The CDR3 is 15 amino acids. The CDR3 region is CASSQVAGAYNEQFF. CDR3 DNA sequence: TGCGCCAGCAGCCAAGTAGCGGGAGCCTACAATGAGCAGTTCTTC.

This rearrangement joins TRBV7-6 to TRBJ2-1, with a weak D call TRBD1 (5 bases). Germline assignment: CDR1 SGHVS and CDR2 FNYEAQ. The CDR3 has 16 amino acids. V lost 2 bases and J lost 3, with 14 bases in between. CDR3 bases: TGTGCCAGCAGCTTAACAGGTTCGGCTAGCTACAATGAGCAGTTCTTC. Encoded protein: CASSLTGSASYNEQFF.

The V and J genes are TRBV7-6 and TRBJ2-7; TRBD1 is a possible D gene (6 bases). The V end lost 1 base, the J end lost 2 bases, and 15 bases lay between the germline ends. The CDR3 loop spans 16 amino acids. Germline-derived CDR1 and CDR2 are SGHVS and FNYEAQ. The CDR3, as DNA: TGTGCCAGCAGCTTAGACGAGTCAGGGGTCGCCTACGAGCAGTACTTC. It encodes CASSLDESGVAYEQYF.

The V call is TRBV6-1, the J call TRBJ2-1; 11 positions match TRBD2. V trimming: 4 bases; J trimming: 0 bases; junction bases outside the gene matches: 8. Germline CDR1 and CDR2: MNHNS and SASEGT. The CDR3 runs to 18 residues. The CDR3 nucleotides read TGTGCCAGCAGTGCCGGGACTAGCGGCTGGAGCTCCTACAATGAGCAGTTCTTC. Protein product: CASSAGTSGWSSYNEQFF.

The rearrangement uses TRBV5-1 and TRBJ2-1, with a weak D call TRBD2 (6 bases). The CDR3 sequence is 14 residues long. The germline V gene encodes CDR1 SGHRS and CDR2 YFSETQ. V was cut by 3 bases and J by 9 bases, with 16 bases left in between. CDR3 in amino acids: CASSYGPFGGEQFF. In DNA form, the CDR3 reads TGCGCCAGCAGCTATGGACCATTCGGGGGTGAGCAGTTCTTC.

Here the CDR3 DNA reads TGTGCCAGCAGCCCCCTGCGGACTAGCGGGGAGAATGAGCAGTTCTTC. It yields the protein CASSPLRTSGENEQFF. The chain has TRBV5-4 and TRBJ2-1; 12 bases match TRBD2. CDR1 and CDR2 (germline): SGHNT, YYREEE (reference sequence). This CDR3 comprises 16 residues. J lost 7 bases, V lost 4 bases, and 9 bases had no gene match.